What follows are 29 T cell receptor beta chains derived from one specimen sequenced in a study of OX40 agonist ivuxolimab in advanced cancers. Assay: immunoSEQ multiplex PCR; the TCRdb copy retains only in-frame clones and omits some. Of 70,000 to 85,000 clones listed, 70% to 90% are singletons. Sequences were derived from CD4+ or CD8+ T cells sorted from blood, sampled in a trial of the OX40 agonist ivuxolimab. The receptors here all came from an adult with an advanced solid tumor such as melanoma, head and neck, liver or kidney cancer.

As to this clone: A read error may produce the germline difference seen at one junction end. V gene TRBV7-9 combines with J gene TRBJ2-3; D uncertain. The CDR3 consists of 12 residues. Germline CDR1 reads SEHNR; CDR2 reads FQNEAQ (reference sequence). The CDR3 nucleotides read TGTGCCAGCAGGTTAGAGACAGATACGCAGTATTTT. Translated, it gives CASRLETDTQYF.

The rearrangement joins TRBV9 to TRBJ2-1; TRBD2 matches at 13 bases. Germline V gives CDR1 SGDLS, CDR2 YYNGEE. The length of the CDR3 is 16 residues. V lost 2 bases to trimming and J lost 7 bases; unmatched junction nucleotides: 6. CDR3 sequence: CASSVSTSGGWNEQFF. The CDR3 DNA follows: TGTGCCAGCAGCGTCTCGACTAGCGGGGGGTGGAATGAGCAGTTCTTC.

The chain links TRBV5-1 to TRBJ2-1; no reliable D call. The CDR3 sequence is 12 residues long. Deletions cut 3 bases from V and 8 bases from J, with 9 bases between. Germline lookup yields CDR1 SGHRS and CDR2 YFSETQ. DNA of the CDR3: TGCGCCAGCAGCTACTCATCCGATGAGCAGTTCTTC. It codes for CASSYSSDEQFF.

This chain joins TRBV7-9 and TRBJ2-1; a weak D match, TRBD2 (6 bases). V gave up 8 bases and J gave up 12 bases, with 20 bases separating them. This CDR3 is 13 amino acids long. Germline V gene sequence: CDR1 SEHNR, CDR2 FQNEAQ (reference sequence). The CDR3 nucleotides read TGTGCCAGCCCCGGTAGTCTAAGCGGGTCGCAGTTCTTC. Its protein product is CASPGSLSGSQFF.

The chain employs TRBV7-9 and TRBJ2-3, with no clear D. Trimming took off 1 base at V and 6 bases at J, with 14 bases between the two ends. CDR1 is SEHNR and CDR2 is FQNEAQ in the germline V gene (reference sequence). CDR3 size: 15 residues. CDR3: CASSLVSGVTDTQYF. The CDR3 DNA sequence: TGTGCCAGCAGCTTAGTATCGGGTGTTACGGATACGCAGTATTTT.

CDR3 in DNA: TGTGCCAGTCGCGACCAGGGACAAGGGGCCAAAAACATTCAGTACTTC. Protein product: CASRDQGQGAKNIQYF. This rearrangement joins TRBV19 to TRBJ2-4; tentative D call: TRBD1 (6 bases). V was shortened by 8 bases and J by 1 base, with 18 bases between the two germline ends. In germline, CDR1 is LNHDA, CDR2 SQIVND (reference sequence). The CDR3 is 16 residues long.

This clone was counted once. V is TRBV19 and J is TRBJ1-5; 9 positions match TRBD1. CDR3 size: 14 residues. Germline V gene data show CDR1 as LNHDA and CDR2 as SQIVND (reference sequence). The trim removed 3 bases at V and 4 bases at J, leaving 1 base unmatched. CDR3 coding DNA: TGTGCCAGTAGTATTGGGACAGGGAATCAGCCCCAGCATTTT. It is translated as CASSIGTGNQPQHF.

The rearrangement uses TRBV2 and TRBJ2-3; D perhaps matches TRBD1 (5 bases). Germline loops: CDR1 SNHLY, CDR2 FYNNEI. Trimming took 5 bases from V and 0 from J, leaving 12 bases between them. The CDR3 is 15 amino acids. This chain's CDR3 is CASSPPTASTDTQYF. The CDR3 coding sequence is TGTGCCAGCAGTCCCCCGACAGCTAGCACAGATACGCAGTATTTT.

The rearrangement links TRBV18 to TRBJ2-6; the D gene is possibly TRBD1 (5 bases). Trimming took off 0 bases at V and 0 bases at J, with 9 bases between the two ends. CDR3 size: 17 residues. In germline, CDR1 is KGHSH, CDR2 LQKENI. The CDR3 region is CASSPPGVPSGANVLTF. In nucleotides, the CDR3 is TGTGCCAGCTCACCACCAGGGGTTCCCTCTGGGGCCAACGTCCTGACTTTC.

This chain connects TRBV12-5 to TRBJ2-1, with 11 bases identical to TRBD2. Per germline, CDR1 LGHNT and CDR2 FRNRAP. This CDR3 region has 17 residues. The J segment lost 8 bases and the V segment lost 1 base, leaving 10 bases of the junction unmatched. The CDR3 loop reads CASGLGLAGRAVHEQFF. The CDR3, as DNA: TGTGCTAGTGGTTTGGGACTAGCGGGACGGGCCGTCCATGAGCAGTTCTTC.

The CDR3 loop is CASSPGGQENQPQHF. As DNA, the CDR3 is TGTGCCAGCAGCCCAGGGGGGCAAGAAAATCAGCCCCAGCATTTT. The chain is built from TRBV11-2 and TRBJ1-5, with 7 nucleotides matching TRBD1. This CDR3 has 15 amino acids. V shed 5 bases, J shed 4 bases, and the junction held 8 bases outside the gene matches. Germline assignment: CDR1 SGHAT and CDR2 FQNNGV.

V and J are TRBV30 and TRBJ2-1; 10 nucleotides agree with TRBD2. Germline CDR1 reads GTSNPN; CDR2 reads SVGIG (reference sequence). The CDR3 consists of 13 residues. Germline trimming cut 8 bases from V and 4 bases from J; bases unmatched to any gene: 5. This chain's CDR3 is CAGRTSGYNEQFF. The CDR3 nucleotides read TGTGCCGGAAGGACTAGCGGATACAATGAGCAGTTCTTC.

V and J are TRBV18 and TRBJ1-1, with TRBD1 matching over 9 bases. The CDR3 is 14 residues long. Germline V CDR1 and CDR2: KGHSH, LQKENI. Losses at the gene ends were 4 bases for V and 4 bases for J; bases not matched to a gene: 4. The CDR3 region is CASSQGQGATEAFF. The CDR3 bases are TGTGCCAGCTCACAGGGACAGGGAGCCACTGAAGCTTTCTTT. Combining the CDR3 with reference TRBV18 and TRBJ1-1 gives the whole variable domain NAGVMQNPRHLVRRRGQEARLRCSPMKGHSHVYWYRQLPEEGLKFMVYLQKENIIDESGMPKERFSAEFPKEGPSILRIQQVVRGDSAAYFCASSQGQGATEAFFGQGTRLTVV.

The gene calls are TRBV19 and TRBJ1-3, with D uncertain. Germline-derived CDR1 and CDR2 are LNHDA and SQIVND (reference sequence). This CDR3 is 13 amino acids long. Trimming cost V 7 bases and J 0 bases, with 7 bases left between them. The CDR3 coding sequence is TGTGCCAGTAATGGAATCTCTGGAAACACCATATATTTT. Its translation: CASNGISGNTIYF.

This clone has just a few counts. The chain couples TRBV7-7 to TRBJ2-3, with TRBD2 matching over 7 bases. Trimming cost V 8 bases and J 10 bases; bases outside gene matches: 12. The CDR3 sequence is 13 residues long. CDR1 is SSHAT and CDR2 is FNYEAQ in the germline V gene (reference sequence). The CDR3 bases are TGTGCCAGCGCCCCCTCTGAGGCGGGGGCGCAGTATTTT. Encoded protein: CASAPSEAGAQYF.

J is TRBJ1-1 and V is TRBV6-6; the D gene is possibly TRBD1 (5 bases). CDR1 MNHNY and CDR2 SVGAGI come from the germline V gene (reference sequence). The CDR3 runs to 14 residues. V lost 6 bases to trimming and J lost 8 bases, with 19 bases between them. CDR3 region: CASRTKRDGGEAFF. CDR3 DNA: TGTGCCAGCAGGACTAAAAGAGACGGGGGGGAAGCTTTCTTT.

The chain combines TRBV5-4 with TRBJ1-2; 7 nucleotides match TRBD1. Germline V gene data show CDR1 as SGHNT and CDR2 as YYREEE (reference sequence). J was trimmed by 3 bases and V by 10 bases; bases with no gene match: 9. The CDR3 contains 13 residues. The CDR3 DNA reads TGTGCCGTCGTGACAGGGCTGGACTATGGCTACACCTTC. It translates to CAVVTGLDYGYTF.

The chain has TRBV5-3 and TRBJ2-3; 7 bases agree with TRBD2. TRBV5-3 belongs to the ORF category, with a function that is uncertain. V gave up 4 bases and J gave up 2 bases; unmatched junction bases: 7. This CDR3 comprises 15 residues. This CDR3 reads CARSPAGEDTDTQYF. Here the CDR3 DNA reads TGTGCCAGAAGCCCGGCGGGGGAGGACACAGATACGCAGTATTTT.

The chain joins TRBV6-6 to TRBJ2-4, with TRBD2 as a possible D gene (7 bases). Germline V gene lookup returns CDR1 MNHNY and CDR2 SVGAGI (reference sequence). This CDR3 is built from 14 residues. With 8 bases removed from V and 5 bases from J, the gap between germline ends came to 16 bases. This chain's CDR3 is CASLRGGDENIQYF. Written as DNA, the CDR3 is TGTGCCAGCCTAAGAGGGGGGGACGAAAACATTCAGTACTTC.

This chain links TRBV10-2 with TRBJ2-7; TRBD1 is a possible D gene (6 bases). Germline lookup yields CDR1 WSHSY and CDR2 SAAADI. The CDR3 runs to 13 residues. V dropped 7 bases and J dropped 3 bases, with 13 bases sitting between them. The CDR3 DNA reads as TGCGCCAGCATGGGTGGGGGCCTCTACGAGCAGTACTTC. It translates to CASMGGGLYEQYF.

This clone occurred a few times. V is TRBV1 and J is TRBJ2-5. TRBV1 is a pseudogene segment. The CDR3 contains 17 residues. CDR3 residues: CTSSQPRCHFAEETQYF. The DNA of the CDR3 is TGCACCAGCAGCCAACCCCGATGCCATTTCGCCGAAGAGACCCAGTACTTC.

The chain is built from TRBV5-4 and TRBJ1-3, with a tentative D call TRBD1 (5 bases). From germline, CDR1 is SGHNT and CDR2 YYREEE (reference sequence). Trimming took 0 bases from V and 3 from J, leaving 7 bases between them. The length of the CDR3 is 14 residues. The CDR3 is CASSLEGVGNTIYF. The CDR3 DNA follows: TGTGCCAGCAGCTTGGAAGGGGTTGGAAACACCATATATTTT.

The chain couples TRBV6-4 to TRBJ1-6; the match to TRBD1 covers 10 bases. From germline, CDR1 is MRHNA and CDR2 SNTAGT. The V and J ends lost 3 bases and 10 bases, in that order; junction bases with no gene match: 6. This CDR3 is built from 15 residues. The CDR3: CASSESGTGVSPLHF. The CDR3 coding sequence is TGTGCCAGCAGTGAGTCCGGGACAGGGGTCTCACCCCTCCACTTT.

This sequence joins TRBV19 and TRBJ2-1; D perhaps matches TRBD2 (6 bases). V was clipped by 3 bases and J by 0 bases, with 21 bases between them. CDR1 and CDR2 from the germline V gene are LNHDA and SQIVND (reference sequence). This CDR3 is 19 amino acids long. DNA of the CDR3: TGTGCCAGTAGTATCCCACACTCAGACCTAGCGCACTCCTACAATGAGCAGTTCTTC. Protein sequence: CASSIPHSDLAHSYNEQFF.

The sample holds one count of this clone. This rearrangement joins TRBV4-2 to TRBJ1-1, with D unresolved. V lost 7 bases and J 1 base, leaving 7 bases between the germline ends. The CDR3 runs 12 residues. CDR1 is LGHNA, CDR2 YNFKEQ, per germline. In DNA form, the CDR3 reads TGTGCCAGCATTGGTGAGAACACTGAAGCTTTCTTT. It encodes CASIGENTEAFF.

This rearrangement joins TRBV30 to TRBJ1-5, with D uncertain. Germline V lookup: CDR1 GTSNPN, CDR2 SVGIG (reference sequence). Trimming pared 2 bases from V and 11 bases from J, leaving 16 bases between. There are 13 residues in the CDR3. CDR3 bases: TGTGCCTGGAGTCCGATGGGGTCGGCGGCCCAGCATTTT. It encodes CAWSPMGSAAQHF.

The V gene is TRBV4-1, the J gene TRBJ1-2, with 9 bases identical to TRBD1. The ends lost 0 bases at V and 13 bases at J; junction bases unmatched: 9. This CDR3 is 14 amino acids long. Per germline, CDR1 MGHRA and CDR2 YSYEKL. The CDR3: CASSQELGTGPTTF. The CDR3 coding sequence is TGCGCCAGCAGCCAAGAACTGGGGACAGGGCCCACCACCTTC.

The V gene is TRBV5-1, the J gene TRBJ2-5; D possibly corresponds to TRBD2 (5 bases). Trimming cost V 4 bases and J 1 base, with 11 bases left between them. The CDR3 contains 14 residues. Germline V CDR1 and CDR2: SGHRS, YFSETQ. Here the CDR3 reads CASSTGLSQETQYF. CDR3 in DNA: TGCGCCAGCAGCACCGGACTGAGCCAAGAGACCCAGTACTTC.

This rearrangement joins TRBV6-5 to TRBJ1-1; D uncertain. In germline, CDR1 is MNHEY, CDR2 SVGAGI. This CDR3 spans 13 amino acids. Trimming took 6 bases from V and 6 from J, leaving 14 bases between them. CDR3 bases: TGTGCCAGCAGACCCTTCGGGGAGCCTGAAGCTTTCTTT. Translated: CASRPFGEPEAFF.